This is a list of T cell receptor beta chains from one sample in a study of cytomegalovirus exposure and HLA in healthy donors. Sequenced by immunoSEQ multiplex PCR; TCRdb stores in-frame clones only, minus some. Here the sample spans around 150,000 clones, about 70% being singletons. The specimen was PBMCs. The receptors were gathered from a man aged 60 to 75 in good health and CMV-seronegative. Both conserved end residues are part of each CDR3. The D gene is left open where the match is weak. Rows may omit the clone size; those that give it use once, few, many or a size class.

TGTGCCAGTAGTATAGAAAGGGGGCGCTACGAGCAGTACTTC | CASSIERGRYEQYF | TRBV19 | TRBD1 | - | TRBJ2-7
TGTGCCAGCAGGGGAAGCCAGGGCTCTGGAAACACCATATATTTT | CASRGSQGSGNTIYF | TRBV27 | - | few | TRBJ1-3
TGTGCCAGCAGTTTAATCGGAGCCAGCGGGTTGAAACGCGGGGGCTACACCTTC | CASSLIGASGLKRGGYTF | TRBV27 | - | few | TRBJ1-2
TGTGCCAGCAGTTTGGCACAGGGGGATGAGCAGTTCTTC | CASSLAQGDEQFF | TRBV28 | TRBD1 | - | TRBJ2-1
TGTGCCAGCACCCTAAGTGGGACAGGGGGATCGAACACTGAAGCTTTCTTT | CASTLSGTGGSNTEAFF | TRBV2 | TRBD1 | - | TRBJ1-1
TGCGCCAGCAGCCGAAGGACAGGGGGCGAGTTGGGCACTGAAGCTTTCTTT | CASSRRTGGELGTEAFF | TRBV5-1 | TRBD1 | - | TRBJ1-1
TGTGCCAGCAGCCAAGATGGGAACAGGAACATGAACACTGAAGCTTTCTTT | CASSQDGNRNMNTEAFF | TRBV4-2 | - | - | TRBJ1-1
TGTGCCATCAGTGAAACAGGAGACAATCAGCCCCAGCATTTT | CAISETGDNQPQHF | TRBV10-3 | - | - | TRBJ1-5
TGTGCCAGCAGTGAAGGGAGCGGGAGGGGGACCCAGTACTTC | CASSEGSGRGTQYF | TRBV2 | TRBD2 | - | TRBJ2-5
TGTGCCAGCAGCCCTGAGGGGGTCTACGAGCAGTACTTC | CASSPEGVYEQYF | TRBV11-2 | - | - | TRBJ2-7
TGCAGCGTTGGACAGGGGGGGCGTTCCTCCTACAATGAGCAGTTCTTC | CSVGQGGRSSYNEQFF | TRBV29-1 | TRBD1 | - | TRBJ2-1
TGTGCCAGCAGTTTCTCTAGCGGGAGGGCAGATACGCAGTATTTT | CASSFSSGRADTQYF | TRBV28 | TRBD2 | - | TRBJ2-3
TGTGCCAGCAGCGTAGACCGGGACAGGGAGCCCCAGCATTTT | CASSVDRDREPQHF | TRBV9 | TRBD1 | - | TRBJ1-5